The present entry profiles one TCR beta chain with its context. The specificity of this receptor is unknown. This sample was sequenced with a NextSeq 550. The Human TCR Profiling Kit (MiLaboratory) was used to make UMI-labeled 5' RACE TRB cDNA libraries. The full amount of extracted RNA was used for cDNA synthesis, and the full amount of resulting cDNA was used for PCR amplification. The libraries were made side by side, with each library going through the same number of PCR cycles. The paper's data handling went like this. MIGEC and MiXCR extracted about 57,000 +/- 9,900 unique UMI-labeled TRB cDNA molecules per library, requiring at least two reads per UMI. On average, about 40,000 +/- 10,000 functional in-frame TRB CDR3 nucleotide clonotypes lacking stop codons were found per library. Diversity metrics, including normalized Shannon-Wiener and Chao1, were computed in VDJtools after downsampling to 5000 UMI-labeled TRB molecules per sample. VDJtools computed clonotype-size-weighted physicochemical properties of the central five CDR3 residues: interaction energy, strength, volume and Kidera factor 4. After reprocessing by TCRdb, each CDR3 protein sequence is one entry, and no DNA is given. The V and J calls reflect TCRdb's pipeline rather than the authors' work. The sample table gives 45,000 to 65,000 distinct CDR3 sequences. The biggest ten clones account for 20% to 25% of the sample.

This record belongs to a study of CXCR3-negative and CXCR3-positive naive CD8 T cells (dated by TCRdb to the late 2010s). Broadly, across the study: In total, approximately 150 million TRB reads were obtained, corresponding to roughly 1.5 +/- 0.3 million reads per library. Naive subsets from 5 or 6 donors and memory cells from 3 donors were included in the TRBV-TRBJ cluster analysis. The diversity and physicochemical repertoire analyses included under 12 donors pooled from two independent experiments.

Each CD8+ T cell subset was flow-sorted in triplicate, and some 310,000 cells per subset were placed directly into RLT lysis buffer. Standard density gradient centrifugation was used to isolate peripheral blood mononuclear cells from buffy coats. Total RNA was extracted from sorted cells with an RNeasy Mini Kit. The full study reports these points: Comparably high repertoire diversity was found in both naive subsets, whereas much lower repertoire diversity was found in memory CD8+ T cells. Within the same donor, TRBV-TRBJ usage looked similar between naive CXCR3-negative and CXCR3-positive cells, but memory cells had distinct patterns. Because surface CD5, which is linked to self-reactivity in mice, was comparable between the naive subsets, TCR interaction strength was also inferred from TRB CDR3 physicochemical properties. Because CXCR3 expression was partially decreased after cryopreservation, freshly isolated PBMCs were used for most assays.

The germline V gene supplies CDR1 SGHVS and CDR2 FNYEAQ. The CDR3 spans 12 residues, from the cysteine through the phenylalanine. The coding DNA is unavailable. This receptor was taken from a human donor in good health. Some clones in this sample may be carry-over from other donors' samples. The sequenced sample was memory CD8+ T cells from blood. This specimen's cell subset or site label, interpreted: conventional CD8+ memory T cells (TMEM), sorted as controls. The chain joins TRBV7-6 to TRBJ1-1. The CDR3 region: CASSSQNTEAFF. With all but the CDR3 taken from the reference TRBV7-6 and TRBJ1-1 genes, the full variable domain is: GAGVSQSPRYKVTKRGQDVALRCDPISGHVSLYWYRQALGQGPEFLTYFNYEAQQDKSGLPNDRFSAERPEGSISTLTIQRTEQRDSAMYRCASSSQNTEAFFGQGTRLTVV.